The 27 T cell receptor beta chains in this list originate from one sample, sequenced in a study of blood T cell repertoires in COVID-19. Libraries were prepared by immunoSEQ multiplex PCR; TCRdb keeps only in-frame clonotypes and omits some of them. The sample shows more than 60,000 clones, 88% of them seen only once. Sequenced material: peripheral blood. The receptors derive from a woman aged 55-69 years with COVID-19, enrolled during active disease.

The rearrangement links TRBV2 to TRBJ1-1; D is ambiguous. CDR3 length: 11 amino acids. Germline CDR1 and CDR2: SNHLY and FYNNEI. Trimming left V 6 bases short and J 5 bases short, with 7 bases between. The CDR3 DNA follows: TGTGCCAGCAGGCCACTAACTGAAGCTTTCTTT. Amino acid sequence: CASRPLTEAFF.

This clone has more than one count but fewer than ten. The V call is TRBV4-3, the J call TRBJ2-2, with a tentative D call TRBD1 (6 bases). The CDR3 runs 16 residues. The V end lost 3 bases, the J end lost 2 bases, and 13 bases lay between the germline ends. Per the germline V gene, CDR1 is LGHNA and CDR2 is YSLEER. CDR3 DNA sequence: TGCGCCAGCAGCCAGGGGGTGGACAGTAACACCGGGGAGCTGTTTTTT. Amino acid sequence: CASSQGVDSNTGELFF.

J is TRBJ2-3 and V is TRBV7-9; 15 bases line up with TRBD2. Germline assignment: CDR1 SEHNR and CDR2 FQNEAQ (reference sequence). CDR3 length: 15 residues. The J segment lost 6 bases and the V segment lost 5 bases, leaving 3 bases of the junction unmatched. CDR3 nucleotides: TGTGCCAGCAGCGAGGGACTAGCGGGAGGCGATACGCAGTATTTT. Protein product: CASSEGLAGGDTQYF.

The chain carries TRBV28 and TRBJ1-5; 10 positions match TRBD1. V gave up 7 bases and J gave up 4 bases; unmatched junction bases: 7. From germline, CDR1 is MDHEN and CDR2 SYDVKM. The CDR3 runs 15 residues. This CDR3 reads CASTGTDRGNQPQHF. CDR3 in DNA: TGTGCCAGCACTGGAACGGACAGGGGGAATCAGCCCCAGCATTTT.

The chain uses TRBV9 and TRBJ2-2; TRBD2 matches at 10 bases. The length of the CDR3 is 18 residues. V lost 0 bases and J lost 4; bases outside the gene matches: 9. Germline CDR1 is SGDLS and CDR2 is YYNGEE. The CDR3 protein is CASSVAVAGGMVTGELFF. CDR3 DNA sequence: TGTGCCAGCAGCGTAGCGGTAGCGGGAGGAATGGTCACCGGGGAGCTGTTTTTT.

The chain uses TRBV7-8 and TRBJ2-3; 9 nucleotides align to TRBD1. The CDR3 is made up of 18 amino acids. Per the germline V gene, CDR1 is SGHVS and CDR2 is FQNEAQ. V trimming: 1 base; J trimming: 2 bases; junction bases outside the gene matches: 10. The CDR3 nucleotides read TGTGCCAGCAGCTTAGGGTCTGCCGGGACAGGGCACACAGATACGCAGTATTTT. Its protein is CASSLGSAGTGHTDTQYF.

The chain has TRBV9 and TRBJ2-5; 11 bases fit TRBD1. J was trimmed by 5 bases and V by 3 bases; bases with no gene match: 3. The germline CDR1 and CDR2 sequences are SGDLS and YYNGEE. The CDR3 is 14 residues long. In DNA form, the CDR3 reads TGTGCCAGCAGCGGGACAGGGGGCAGGGAGACCCAGTACTTC. It translates to CASSGTGGRETQYF.

V usage is TRBV6-6 and J usage is TRBJ1-6; unclear D gene. Deletions cut 6 bases from V and 11 bases from J, with 11 bases between. Germline V gene data show CDR1 as MNHNY and CDR2 as SVGAGI (reference sequence). CDR3 length: 12 residues. CDR3 nucleotide sequence: TGTGCCAGCAGCCCGCTGAGGACACCCCTCCACTTT. This gives the protein CASSPLRTPLHF.

J is TRBJ2-5 and V is TRBV21-1; TRBD1 is taken as the D call from the table, unchecked against the DNA. TRBV21-1 is marked as a pseudogene. The CDR3 runs 14 residues. The chain's CDR3 is CASSPEGQGETQYF. The CDR3, as DNA: TGTGCCAGCAGCCCCGAAGGACAGGGGGAGACCCAGTACTTC.

The CDR3 DNA follows: TGCGCCAGCAGCTTGGAAGGGGCCCAAGAGACCCAGTACTTC. Protein sequence: CASSLEGAQETQYF. The chain links TRBV5-1 to TRBJ2-5; tentative D call: TRBD1 (5 bases). Trimming cost V 0 bases and J 1 base, with 7 bases left between them. The CDR3 loop spans 14 amino acids. The germline CDR1 and CDR2 sequences are SGHRS and YFSETQ.

The J gene is TRBJ2-7, the V gene TRBV19; 8 nucleotides line up with TRBD1. Germline V gene lookup returns CDR1 LNHDA and CDR2 SQIVND (reference sequence). This CDR3 is built from 15 residues. The trim removed 1 base at V and 4 bases at J, leaving 6 bases unmatched. The CDR3 coding sequence is TGTGCCAGTAGTATAGTTGGACAGGGTAGGTACGAGCAGTACTTC. It specifies CASSIVGQGRYEQYF.

J is TRBJ2-1 and V is TRBV5-1; D is perhaps TRBD2 (5 bases). The V gene's germline CDR1 is SGHRS and CDR2 YFSETQ. CDR3 length: 14 residues. V lost 4 bases and J lost 4, with 12 bases in between. CDR3 residues: CASSPPGEYNEQFF. CDR3 nucleotide sequence: TGCGCCAGCAGCCCTCCTGGGGAGTACAATGAGCAGTTCTTC.

V usage is TRBV27 and J usage is TRBJ2-3; 7 bases are shared with TRBD1. Trimming at V came to 4 bases and at J to 4 bases, leaving 11 bases not matched to a gene. CDR3 length equals 16 residues. CDR1 and CDR2 (germline): MNHEY, SMNVEV (reference sequence). The CDR3, as DNA: TGTGCCAGCAGTTCGACAGGGTCGTCGTGGGCAGATACGCAGTATTTT. Translated: CASSSTGSSWADTQYF.

The chain is built from TRBV10-3 and TRBJ1-5, with D maybe TRBD1 (6 bases). Germline V lookup: CDR1 ENHRY, CDR2 SYGVKD. This CDR3 has 16 amino acids. Trimming cost V 6 bases and J 6 bases, with 21 bases left between them. CDR3: CAISPDRSFTGQPQHF. As DNA, the CDR3 is TGTGCCATCAGCCCAGACAGGTCGTTTACCGGTCAGCCCCAGCATTTT.

This clone was recorded only once. The chain has TRBV9 and TRBJ2-1; 14 bases are a match to TRBD2. CDR3 length: 17 residues. The junction had 12 bases not matched to a gene; V was cut back by 4 bases and J by 9 bases. Per germline, CDR1 SGDLS and CDR2 YYNGEE. CDR3 nucleotide sequence: TGTGCCAGCAGCCACAAATTCCCGGGACTAGCGGGGGTTGAGCAGTTCTTC. Amino acid sequence: CASSHKFPGLAGVEQFF. Looking up the rest from reference TRBV9 and TRBJ2-1 gives the full variable domain: DSGVTQTPKHLITATGQRVTLRCSPRSGDLSVYWYQQSLDQGLQFLIQYYNGEERAKGNILERFSAQQFPDLHSELNLSSLELGDSALYFCASSHKFPGLAGVEQFFGPGTRLTVL.

The chain carries TRBV4-2 and TRBJ1-3; weak D call: TRBD1 (5 bases). The germline CDR1 and CDR2 sequences are LGHNA and YNFKEQ. V dropped 0 bases and J dropped 0 bases, with 9 bases sitting between them. The CDR3 length is 16 residues. CDR3 DNA sequence: TGTGCCAGCAGCCAAGAGGGGACTGTCTCTGGAAACACCATATATTTT. Translating gives CASSQEGTVSGNTIYF.

This chain links TRBV6-5 with TRBJ1-2; D unclear. Per the germline V gene, CDR1 is MNHEY and CDR2 is SVGAGI. V lost 2 bases and J lost 2, with 9 bases in between. The CDR3 has 14 residues. In DNA, the CDR3 is TGTGCCAGCAGTTACGATACACTAAACTATGGCTACACCTTC. This codes for CASSYDTLNYGYTF.

In this sample, this clone turned up a few times. The rearrangement links TRBV4-3 to TRBJ1-1; tentatively, D is TRBD1 (5 bases). V dropped 2 bases and J dropped 11 bases, with 15 bases sitting between them. CDR3 length: 13 amino acids. Germline assignment: CDR1 LGHNA and CDR2 YSLEER. CDR3 residues: CASSQSSGRDAFF. The CDR3 coding sequence is TGCGCCAGCAGCCAATCGTCAGGGAGGGACGCTTTCTTT.

The chain has TRBV11-2 and TRBJ1-1, with 7 bases lining up with TRBD1. This CDR3 spans 12 amino acids. Unmatched junction bases numbered 1, after V lost 1 base and J lost 8 bases. Germline V gene lookup returns CDR1 SGHAT and CDR2 FQNNGV. The CDR3: CASSLGTGEAFF. CDR3 nucleotide sequence: TGTGCCAGCAGCTTAGGGACAGGAGAAGCTTTCTTT.

The chain has TRBV20-1 and TRBJ1-5; a possible D gene is TRBD1 (5 bases). This CDR3 contains 14 residues. V was cut by 3 bases and J by 5 bases, with 14 bases left in between. Looked up from germline, CDR1 is DFQATT and CDR2 is SNEGSKA (reference sequence). The CDR3 region is CSASKWQGDQPQHF. CDR3 sequence (DNA): TGCAGTGCTAGTAAGTGGCAGGGTGATCAGCCCCAGCATTTT.

The chain has TRBV11-2 and TRBJ1-2, with a tentative D call TRBD1 (5 bases). The V gene lost 1 base and the J gene lost 6 bases, with 12 bases spanning the gap. The V gene's germline CDR1 is SGHAT and CDR2 FQNNGV. The CDR3 runs 14 residues. CDR3 nucleotide sequence: TGTGCCAGCAGCTTAGCCGGGACGGGAGATGGCTACACCTTC. This sequence encodes CASSLAGTGDGYTF. The variable domain in full, with the rest retrieved from reference TRBV11-2 and TRBJ1-2, is EAGVAQSPRYKIIEKRQSVAFWCNPISGHATLYWYQQILGQGPKLLIQFQNNGVVDDSQLPKDRFSAERLKGVDSTLKIQPAKLEDSAVYLCASSLAGTGDGYTFGSGTRLTVV.

This chain joins TRBV14 and TRBJ2-7, with 10 bases identical to TRBD1. The CDR3 extends over 15 amino acids. The V gene end was trimmed by 3 bases and the J gene end by 3 bases; junction bases not matched to a gene: 5. CDR1 is SGHDN and CDR2 is FVKESK in the germline V gene. DNA of the CDR3: TGTGCCAGCAGCCAGAGGGACAGGGGCGACTACGAGCAGTACTTC. Translation gives CASSQRDRGDYEQYF.

The rearrangement links TRBV30 to TRBJ1-2; D is unresolved. V was trimmed by 3 bases and J by 4 bases, leaving 6 bases between them. Germline V gives CDR1 GTSNPN, CDR2 SVGIG (reference sequence). This CDR3 contains 11 residues. In nucleotides, the CDR3 is TGTGCCTGGAGCCCGTCCTATGGCTACACCTTC. It encodes CAWSPSYGYTF.

The chain recombines TRBV7-9 with TRBJ1-3; D is ambiguous. The V end was cut by 0 bases, the J end by 4 bases, with 4 bases between. In germline, CDR1 is SEHNR, CDR2 FQNEAQ (reference sequence). The CDR3 has 13 residues. CDR3 in amino acids: CASSLAAGNTIYF. The DNA for the CDR3 is TGTGCCAGCAGCTTAGCAGCAGGAAACACCATATATTTT.

The V and J genes are TRBV19 and TRBJ1-1; unclear D gene. The CDR3 runs to 16 residues. CDR1 is LNHDA, CDR2 SQIVND, per germline (reference sequence). The V end was cut by 2 bases, the J end by 1 base, with 14 bases between. The CDR3 nucleotides are TGTGCCAGTAGTATACAAATGGGCAGTTCGAACACTGAAGCTTTCTTT. Amino acids: CASSIQMGSSNTEAFF.

This chain links TRBV19 with TRBJ2-7, with a tentative D call TRBD1 (5 bases). Looked up from germline, CDR1 is LNHDA and CDR2 is SQIVND (reference sequence). V was trimmed by 5 bases and J by 3 bases, leaving 17 bases between them. This CDR3 region has 15 residues. CDR3 in amino acids: CASSVSFRQIYEQYF. The CDR3 nucleotides read TGTGCCAGTAGTGTATCCTTCCGACAGATCTACGAGCAGTACTTC.

A single count supports this clone. The chain couples TRBV10-1 to TRBJ2-1, with 8 bases matching TRBD2. Looked up from germline, CDR1 is WNHNN and CDR2 is SYGVQD (reference sequence). CDR3 length equals 15 residues. Germline trimming cut 4 bases from V and 7 bases from J; bases unmatched to any gene: 9. The CDR3 DNA reads TGCGCCAGCAGTGTCGGGGGTAGCGGGAAGAATGAGCAGTTCTTC. Translation: CASSVGGSGKNEQFF.